This T cell receptor (beta chain) was sequenced in a study of blood T cell repertoires in COVID-19. Study overall: Samples came from the United States, Italy and Spain, spanning acute and convalescent COVID-19. T cells, B-cell-depleted T cells, or PBMCs provided the cDNA or gDNA that served as material.

The authors' processing: Scientists estimated how many nucleated cells there were by amplifying reference gene primers. Profiled with immunoSEQ multiplex PCR; TCRdb holds only in-frame clones, not every one. For V, J and clone size, that table is used; D and trimming come from the DNA. The sample holds around 99,000 clones, 70% to 85% seen once. Between the trimmed V and J ends, which lost 10 bases and 5 bases, there was a span of 19 bases. CDR3 size: 14 residues. Germline CDR1 WNHNN, CDR2 SYGVQD (reference sequence). This receptor was obtained from an elderly woman with active or convalescent COVID-19. The specimen was peripheral blood. The V call is TRBV10-1, the J call TRBJ2-3; weak D call: TRBD2 (6 bases). The CDR3 region is CATSRGFEKDTQYF. In nucleotides, the CDR3 is TGCGCCACGTCCCGGGGGTTCGAGAAAGATACGCAGTATTTT.